One sample yielded the 27 T cell receptor beta chains listed below, sequenced in a study of blood T cell repertoires in COVID-19. The method was immunoSEQ multiplex PCR; TCRdb's version includes in-frame clones alone and lacks a portion of them. Of approximately 190,000 clones listed, 80% to 85% were seen once; the top ten hold around 6.1%. The sample comprised peripheral blood. The receptors derive from a woman in her thirties or forties with acute or convalescent COVID-19.

CDR3 bases: TGTGCCAGCTCACCACCGAATAGTTCACCCCTCCACTTT. Its protein is CASSPPNSSPLHF. This chain uses TRBV18 with TRBJ1-6; D is unclear. There are 13 residues in the CDR3. V lost 0 bases, J lost 9 bases, and 6 bases lay in between. Germline V lookup: CDR1 KGHSH, CDR2 LQKENI.

The chain links TRBV15 to TRBJ2-2, with TRBD2 matching over 11 bases. V was clipped by 5 bases and J by 7 bases; unmatched bases: 9. This CDR3 region has 16 residues. Germline CDR1 LNHNV, CDR2 YYDKDF (reference sequence). The CDR3 DNA reads as TGTGCCACCAGCTTACCGACTAGCGGGATGGTCGGGGAGCTGTTTTTT. It encodes CATSLPTSGMVGELFF.

This clone came up a few times. In nucleotides, the CDR3 is TGTGCCATCGCACCCCAAAGCATGAATCAGCCCCAGCATTTT. Residues: CAIAPQSMNQPQHF. The V call is TRBV10-3, the J call TRBJ1-5, with D unclear. The V end was cut by 8 bases, the J end by 4 bases, with 15 bases between. Germline values: CDR1 ENHRY, CDR2 SYGVKD. This CDR3 has 14 amino acids.

This chain links TRBV24-1 with TRBJ1-3; D may be TRBD1 (5 bases). Germline CDR1 KGHDR, CDR2 SFDVKD. Trimming pared 2 bases from V and 2 bases from J, leaving 9 bases between. The CDR3 totals 15 residues. The CDR3: CATSDSGHPGNTIYF. The CDR3 DNA reads as TGTGCCACCAGTGATTCAGGACATCCTGGAAACACCATATATTTT.

This clone was counted only a few times. V and J are TRBV30 and TRBJ1-2, with D perhaps matching TRBD1 (5 bases). This CDR3 contains 14 residues. V dropped 7 bases and J dropped 3 bases, with 18 bases sitting between them. Germline V gene sequence: CDR1 GTSNPN, CDR2 SVGIG (reference sequence). CDR3 amino acids: CASAWGGRYYGYTF. The CDR3 nucleotides read TGTGCCTCCGCTTGGGGGGGAAGGTACTATGGCTACACCTTC.

This chain uses TRBV5-4 with TRBJ2-5; 8 nucleotides align to TRBD2. Germline V CDR1 and CDR2: SGHNT, YYREEE (reference sequence). This CDR3 has 15 residues. V dropped 0 bases and J dropped 4; count of bases not matched to a gene: 5. The CDR3 coding sequence is TGTGCCAGCAGCTTGGGCCGGGGGGGCGGAGAGACCCAGTACTTC. Its translation: CASSLGRGGGETQYF.

The sample holds a few counts of this clone. This chain uses TRBV5-1 with TRBJ2-7; 11 bases match TRBD2. CDR1 is SGHRS and CDR2 is YFSETQ in the germline V gene. The V segment lost 5 bases and the J segment 1 base; nucleotides outside the gene matches: 5. The CDR3 runs 15 residues. DNA of the CDR3: TGCGCCAGCAGTGTGGGGACTAGCGGTTCCTACGAGCAGTACTTC. Its translation is CASSVGTSGSYEQYF.

The chain joins TRBV5-8 to TRBJ2-5; tentative D call: TRBD1 (5 bases). V gave up 9 bases and J gave up 0 bases, with 15 bases separating them. The CDR3 loop spans 14 amino acids. Germline V gene data show CDR1 as SGHTS and CDR2 as YDEGEE. CDR3 nucleotides: TGTGCCACCTCAGTAGGGGTAAACCAAGAGACCCAGTACTTC. This codes for CATSVGVNQETQYF.

The genes are TRBV7-6 and TRBJ2-2; 10 nucleotides match TRBD1. The CDR3 length is 16 residues. Germline loops: CDR1 SGHVS, CDR2 FNYEAQ. Germline trimming cut 4 bases from V and 7 bases from J; bases unmatched to any gene: 9. The CDR3: CASSSPGTGVGGELFF. The DNA of the CDR3 is TGTGCCAGCAGCTCCCCCGGGACAGGGGTCGGCGGGGAGCTGTTTTTT.

The rearrangement links TRBV5-1 to TRBJ1-1; D unclear. The CDR3 sequence is 14 residues long. The V gene's germline CDR1 is SGHRS and CDR2 YFSETQ. Trimming shortened V by 4 bases and J by 4 bases, and 14 bases separated the two germline ends. The CDR3 reads CASSPLSGGTEAFF. The CDR3 DNA reads as TGCGCCAGCAGCCCCCTGTCAGGTGGCACTGAAGCTTTCTTT.

The chain uses TRBV10-3 and TRBJ2-7, with 9 bases matching TRBD1. The CDR3 length is 14 residues. Per germline, CDR1 ENHRY and CDR2 SYGVKD. V trimming: 10 bases; J trimming: 4 bases; junction bases outside the gene matches: 11. The CDR3 DNA is TGTGCCACGTTGGGACAGGGAGCGTTATACGAGCAGTACTTC. This gives the protein CATLGQGALYEQYF.

The rearrangement uses TRBV5-6 and TRBJ2-1; TRBD1 aligns across 8 bases. V lost 4 bases, J lost 4 bases, and 10 bases stayed unmatched. Per germline, CDR1 SGHDT and CDR2 YYEEEE. The CDR3 sequence is 16 residues long. The CDR3 nucleotides are TGTGCCAGCAGCCCCGTCCCGGGACAGGCATACAATGAGCAGTTCTTC. The encoded protein is CASSPVPGQAYNEQFF.

Of note for this clone: The junction and the germline gene differ at one end; a read error may be behind it. The gene calls are TRBV28 and TRBJ2-7; TRBD2 aligns across 13 bases. CDR1 and CDR2 (germline): MDHEN, SYDVKM. The CDR3 contains 12 residues. Written as DNA, the CDR3 is TGTGCCAGCAGTTCCACTAGCGGGGGGGTTCACTTC. This codes for CASSSTSGGVHF.

This clone has just one count. The chain recombines TRBV4-1 with TRBJ2-7; a weak D match, TRBD1 (6 bases). The germline CDR1 and CDR2 sequences are MGHRA and YSYEKL. The CDR3 covers 16 residues. V gave up 4 bases and J gave up 0 bases, with 16 bases separating them. The CDR3 loop is CASSRERQASSYEQYF. CDR3 nucleotides: TGCGCCAGCAGCCGTGAACGACAGGCAAGCTCCTACGAGCAGTACTTC.

The genes are TRBV28 and TRBJ1-3; D is ambiguous. Trimming left V 2 bases short and J 5 bases short, with 7 bases between. CDR1 MDHEN and CDR2 SYDVKM come from the germline V gene. The CDR3 length is 13 residues. CDR3 DNA: TGTGCCAGCAGTTTAACCACAAGAAACACCATATATTTT. This codes for CASSLTTRNTIYF.

The chain couples TRBV19 to TRBJ2-7; 8 nucleotides agree with TRBD2. Germline loops: CDR1 LNHDA, CDR2 SQIVND (reference sequence). The J segment lost 6 bases and the V segment lost 5 bases, leaving 9 bases of the junction unmatched. This CDR3 is built from 14 residues. CDR3 loop: CASSALAGQGEQYF. The DNA of the CDR3 is TGTGCCAGTAGTGCCCTAGCGGGCCAAGGCGAGCAGTACTTC.

The chain uses TRBV7-9 and TRBJ2-3; D gene uncertain. The V and J ends lost 5 bases and 6 bases respectively, with 9 bases between them. CDR1 SEHNR and CDR2 FQNEAQ come from the germline V gene (reference sequence). This CDR3 contains 12 residues. The CDR3 DNA follows: TGTGCCAGCAGCCCTCAGATTGATACGCAGTATTTT. Amino acid sequence: CASSPQIDTQYF.

This chain connects TRBV5-5 to TRBJ2-7, with D perhaps matching TRBD1 (5 bases). Germline CDR1 reads SGHKS; CDR2 reads YYEKEE (reference sequence). V was pared by 0 bases and J by 1 base, with 8 bases between. This CDR3 comprises 14 residues. CDR3 sequence (DNA): TGTGCCAGCAGCTTGGAGTCAGGGTCCTACGAGCAGTACTTC. It is translated as CASSLESGSYEQYF.

The chain uses TRBV2 and TRBJ1-4; D not certain. V gave up 5 bases and J gave up 4 bases, with 14 bases separating them. This CDR3 comprises 15 residues. Germline values: CDR1 SNHLY, CDR2 FYNNEI. The CDR3 DNA follows: TGTGCCAGCAGTTTTCAACAACCCGTTAATGAAAAACTGTTTTTT. It codes for CASSFQQPVNEKLFF. Drawing the rest from reference TRBV2 and TRBJ1-4, the complete variable domain is EPEVTQTPSHQVTQMGQEVILRCVPISNHLYFYWYRQILGQKVEFLVSFYNNEISEKSEIFDDQFSVERPDGSNFTLKIRSTKLEDSAMYFCASSFQQPVNEKLFFGSGTQLSVL.

This chain links TRBV4-1 with TRBJ2-2; tentative D call: TRBD2 (6 bases). The CDR3 is 18 amino acids. V was pared by 3 bases and J by 3 bases, with 20 bases between. Germline V CDR1 and CDR2: MGHRA, YSYEKL. CDR3 protein: CASSQLRWGVPDTGELFF. CDR3 bases: TGCGCCAGCAGCCAGCTTAGGTGGGGGGTCCCGGACACCGGGGAGCTGTTTTTT.

The rearrangement uses TRBV5-6 and TRBJ2-5; 8 positions match TRBD2. V shed 0 bases, J shed 6 bases, and the junction held 10 bases outside the gene matches. Looked up from germline, CDR1 is SGHDT and CDR2 is YYEEEE. This CDR3 has 16 residues. The CDR3 bases are TGTGCCAGCAGCTTGGTCAGCGGGGGCCACGGGAAGACCCAGTACTTC. As protein: CASSLVSGGHGKTQYF. Full variable domain (rest looked up from reference TRBV5-6 and TRBJ2-5): DAGVTQSPTHLIKTRGQQVTLRCSPKSGHDTVSWYQQALGQGPQFIFQYYEEEERQRGNFPDRFSGHQFPNYSSELNVNALLLGDSALYLCASSLVSGGHGKTQYFGPGTRLLVL.

The chain recombines TRBV27 with TRBJ2-1; 12 bases agree with TRBD2. CDR1 and CDR2 from the germline V gene are MNHEY and SMNVEV (reference sequence). Trimming removed 4 bases from V and 9 bases from J; junction bases left unmatched: 10. The CDR3 contains 16 residues. Written as DNA, the CDR3 is TGTGCCAGCAGTTCCCTAGCGGGAGGGCCGGGGGGTGAGCAGTTCTTC. Amino acids: CASSSLAGGPGGEQFF.

In DNA form, the CDR3 reads TGTGCCAGCAGTTCTACCTTCGGGACAGGGGGGCCCAGCAATCAGCCCCAGCATTTT. It yields the protein CASSSTFGTGGPSNQPQHF. The V call is TRBV6-2 or TRBV6-3, the J call TRBJ1-5, with 11 bases fitting TRBD1. Germline V gene sequence: CDR1 MNHEY, CDR2 SVGEGT. The CDR3 spans 19 residues. V shed 4 bases, J shed 1 base, and the junction held 12 bases outside the gene matches.

This chain connects TRBV7-9 to TRBJ1-4; 7 bases line up with TRBD1. Germline V gene data show CDR1 as SEHNR and CDR2 as FQNEAQ (reference sequence). The ends lost 0 bases at V and 2 bases at J; junction bases unmatched: 9. The CDR3 totals 18 residues. Here the CDR3 DNA reads TGTGCCAGCAGCTTAGCGAAACAGGGGACGGGGACTAATGAAAAACTGTTTTTT. The encoded protein is CASSLAKQGTGTNEKLFF.

This clone appeared a few times. V and J are TRBV5-5 and TRBJ2-4, with TRBD1 as a possible D gene (6 bases). Trimming took off 2 bases at V and 8 bases at J, with 11 bases between the two ends. Germline CDR1 and CDR2: SGHKS and YYEKEE (reference sequence). This CDR3 has 13 residues. The CDR3 sequence is CASSFGQPYIQYF. The CDR3 nucleotides are TGTGCCAGCAGCTTTGGACAGCCCTACATTCAGTACTTC.

The chain recombines TRBV3-1 (or the pseudogene TRBV3-2) with TRBJ1-1; D unresolved. This CDR3 is 14 amino acids long. The V end lost 1 base, the J end lost 7 bases, and 13 bases lay between the germline ends. Looked up from germline, CDR1 is LGHDT and CDR2 is YNNKEL (reference sequence). The CDR3 sequence is CASSQGGTLGEAFF. The CDR3 nucleotides are TGTGCCAGCAGCCAAGGAGGCACCTTAGGTGAAGCTTTCTTT.

Written as DNA, the CDR3 is TGTGCCAGCAGCTCCCCTAGGGGGGGGCGCGAGCAGTACTTC. It codes for CASSSPRGGREQYF. The chain carries TRBV11-2 and TRBJ2-7; D possibly corresponds to TRBD2 (7 bases). This CDR3 is 14 amino acids long. Trimming left V 4 bases short and J 6 bases short, with 16 bases between. The germline V gene encodes CDR1 SGHAT and CDR2 FQNNGV.